This TCR beta chain was captured in a study of T cell responses to AZD1222 COVID-19 vaccine. The germline gives CDR1 ENHRY, CDR2 SYGVKD. Trimming shortened V by 4 bases and J by 3 bases, and 13 bases separated the two germline ends. The CDR3 has 15 residues. Assay: immunoSEQ multiplex PCR; the TCRdb copy retains only in-frame clones and omits some. The sample lists around 200,000 clones; 80% to 90% were seen once. The chain carries TRBV10-3 and TRBJ1-5; D possibly corresponds to TRBD1 (6 bases). Sequenced material: peripheral blood, taken on day 0 of AZD1222 vaccination. This sequence was found in an adult in good health. The CDR3 spells CAISGVGGFNQPQHF. CDR3 nucleotides: TGTGCCATCAGTGGGGTCGGGGGCTTCAATCAGCCCCAGCATTTT.